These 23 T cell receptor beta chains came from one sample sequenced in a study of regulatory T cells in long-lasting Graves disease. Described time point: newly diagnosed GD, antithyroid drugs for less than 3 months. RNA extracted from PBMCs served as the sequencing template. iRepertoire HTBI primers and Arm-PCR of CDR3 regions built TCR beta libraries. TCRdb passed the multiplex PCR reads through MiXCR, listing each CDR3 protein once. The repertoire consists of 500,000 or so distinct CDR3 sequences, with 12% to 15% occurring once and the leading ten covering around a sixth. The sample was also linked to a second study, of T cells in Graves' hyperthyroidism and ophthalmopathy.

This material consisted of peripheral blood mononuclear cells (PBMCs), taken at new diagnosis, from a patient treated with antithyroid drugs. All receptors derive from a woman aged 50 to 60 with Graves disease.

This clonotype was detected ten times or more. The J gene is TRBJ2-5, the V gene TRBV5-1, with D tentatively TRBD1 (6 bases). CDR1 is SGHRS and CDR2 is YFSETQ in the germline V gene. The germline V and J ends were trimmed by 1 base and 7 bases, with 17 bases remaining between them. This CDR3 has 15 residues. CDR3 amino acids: CASSLSYRERRTQYF. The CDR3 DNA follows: TGCGCCAGCAGCTTGTCTTACAGGGAACGGCGGACCCAGTACTTC.

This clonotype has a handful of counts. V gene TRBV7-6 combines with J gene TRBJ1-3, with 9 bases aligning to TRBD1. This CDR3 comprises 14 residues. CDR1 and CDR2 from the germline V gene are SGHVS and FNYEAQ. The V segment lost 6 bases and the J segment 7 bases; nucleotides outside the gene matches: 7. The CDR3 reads CASRETQGANTIYF. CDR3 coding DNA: TGTGCCAGCAGGGAGACACAGGGGGCGAACACCATATATTTT.

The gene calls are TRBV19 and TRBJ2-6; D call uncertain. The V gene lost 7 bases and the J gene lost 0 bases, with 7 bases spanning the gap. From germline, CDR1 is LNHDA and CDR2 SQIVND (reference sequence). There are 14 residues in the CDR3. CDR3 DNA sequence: TGTGCCAGTAACGGACGCTCTGGGGCCAACGTCCTGACTTTC. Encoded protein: CASNGRSGANVLTF.

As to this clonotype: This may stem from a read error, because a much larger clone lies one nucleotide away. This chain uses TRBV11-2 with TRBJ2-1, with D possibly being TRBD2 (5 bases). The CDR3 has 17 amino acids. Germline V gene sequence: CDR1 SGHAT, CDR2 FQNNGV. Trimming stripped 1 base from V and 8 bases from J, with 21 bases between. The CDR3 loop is CASSLGVRRRRYYEQFF. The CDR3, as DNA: TGTGCCAGCAGCTTAGGAGTAAGACGGAGGAGGTACTATGAGCAGTTCTTC.

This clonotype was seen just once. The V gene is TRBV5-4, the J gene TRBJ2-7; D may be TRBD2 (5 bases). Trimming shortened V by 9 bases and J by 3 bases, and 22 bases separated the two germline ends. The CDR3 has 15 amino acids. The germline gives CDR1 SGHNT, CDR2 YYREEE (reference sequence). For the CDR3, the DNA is TGTGCCACCACGCCGTGGCCTAGCCCCCTCTACGAGCAGTACTTC. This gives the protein CATTPWPSPLYEQYF.

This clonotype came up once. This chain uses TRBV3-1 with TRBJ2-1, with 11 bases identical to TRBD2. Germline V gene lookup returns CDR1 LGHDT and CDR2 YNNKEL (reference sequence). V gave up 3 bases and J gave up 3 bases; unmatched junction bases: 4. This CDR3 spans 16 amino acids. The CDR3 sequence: CASSQETSGNYNEQFF. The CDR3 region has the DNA TGTGCCAGCAGCCAGGAGACTAGCGGGAACTACAATGAGCAGTTCTTC.

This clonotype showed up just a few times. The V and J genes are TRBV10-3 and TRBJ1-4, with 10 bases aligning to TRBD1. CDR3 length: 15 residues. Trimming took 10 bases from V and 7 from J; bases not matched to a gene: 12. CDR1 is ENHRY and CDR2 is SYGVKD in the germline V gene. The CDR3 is CASTTPGDRGEKLFF. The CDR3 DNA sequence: TGTGCCAGCACCACCCCGGGGGACAGGGGTGAAAAACTGTTTTTT.

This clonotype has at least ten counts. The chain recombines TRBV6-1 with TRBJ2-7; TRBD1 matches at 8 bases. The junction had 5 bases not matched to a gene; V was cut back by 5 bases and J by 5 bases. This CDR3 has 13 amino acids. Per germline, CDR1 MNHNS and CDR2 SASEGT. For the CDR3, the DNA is TGTGCCAGCAGTCGGACAGGGCGTCACGAGCAGTACTTC. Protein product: CASSRTGRHEQYF.

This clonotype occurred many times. The CDR3 spells CASSEAGGRVNQPQHF. CDR3 sequence (DNA): TGTGCCAGCAGTGAAGCGGGGGGGCGGGTCAATCAGCCCCAGCATTTT. The rearrangement uses TRBV2 and TRBJ1-5; TRBD1 might be the D (6 bases). Trimming shortened V by 0 bases and J by 3 bases, and 12 bases separated the two germline ends. Germline V gene lookup returns CDR1 SNHLY and CDR2 FYNNEI. CDR3 size: 16 residues. The full variable domain, rest sourced from reference TRBV2 and TRBJ1-5, is EPEVTQTPSHQVTQMGQEVILRCVPISNHLYFYWYRQILGQKVEFLVSFYNNEISEKSEIFDDQFSVERPDGSNFTLKIRSTKLEDSAMYFCASSEAGGRVNQPQHFGDGTRLSIL.

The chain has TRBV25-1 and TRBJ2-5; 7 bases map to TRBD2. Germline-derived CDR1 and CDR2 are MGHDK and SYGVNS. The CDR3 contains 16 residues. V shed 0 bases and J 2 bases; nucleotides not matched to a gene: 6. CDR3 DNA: TGTGCCAGCAGTGAATACGGGGCGGGACTACAAGAGACCCAGTACTTC. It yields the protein CASSEYGAGLQETQYF.

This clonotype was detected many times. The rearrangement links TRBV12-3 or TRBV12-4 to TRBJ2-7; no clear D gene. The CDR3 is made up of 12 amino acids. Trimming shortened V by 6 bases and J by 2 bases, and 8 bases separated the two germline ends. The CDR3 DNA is TGTGCCAGCAGGAACCAAGCCTACGAGCAGTACTTC. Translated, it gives CASRNQAYEQYF.

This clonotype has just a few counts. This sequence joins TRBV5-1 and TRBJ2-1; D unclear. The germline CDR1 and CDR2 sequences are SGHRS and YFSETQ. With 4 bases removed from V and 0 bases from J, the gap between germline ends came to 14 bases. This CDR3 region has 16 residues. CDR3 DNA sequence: TGCGCCAGCAGCCGGGCTGACTTCAGCTCCTACAATGAGCAGTTCTTC. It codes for CASSRADFSSYNEQFF.

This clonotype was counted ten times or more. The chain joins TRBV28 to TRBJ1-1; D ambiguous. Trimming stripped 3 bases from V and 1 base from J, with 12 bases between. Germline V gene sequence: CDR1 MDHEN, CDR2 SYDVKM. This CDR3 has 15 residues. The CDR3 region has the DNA TGTGCCAGCAGTTTTCAGGAGTACCCGAACACTGAAGCTTTCTTT. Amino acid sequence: CASSFQEYPNTEAFF. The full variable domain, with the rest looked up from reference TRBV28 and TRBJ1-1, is DVKVTQSSRYLVKRTGEKVFLECVQDMDHENMFWYRQDPGLGLRLIYFSYDVKMKEKGDIPEGYSVSREKKERFSLILESASTNQTSMYLCASSFQEYPNTEAFFGQGTRLTVV.

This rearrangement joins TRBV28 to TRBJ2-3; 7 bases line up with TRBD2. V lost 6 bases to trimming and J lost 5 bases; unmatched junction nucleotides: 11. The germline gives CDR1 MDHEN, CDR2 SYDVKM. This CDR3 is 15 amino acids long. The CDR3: CASSREAGVIDTQYF. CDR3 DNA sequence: TGTGCCAGCAGCCGTGAGGCGGGAGTCATAGATACGCAGTATTTT.

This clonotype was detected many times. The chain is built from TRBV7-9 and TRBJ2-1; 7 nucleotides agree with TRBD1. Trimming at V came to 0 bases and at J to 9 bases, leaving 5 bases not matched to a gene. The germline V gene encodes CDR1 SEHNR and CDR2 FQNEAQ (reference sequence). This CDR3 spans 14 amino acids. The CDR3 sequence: CASSLAGGGFEQFF. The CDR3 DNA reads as TGTGCCAGCAGCTTAGCAGGGGGCGGTTTTGAGCAGTTCTTC.

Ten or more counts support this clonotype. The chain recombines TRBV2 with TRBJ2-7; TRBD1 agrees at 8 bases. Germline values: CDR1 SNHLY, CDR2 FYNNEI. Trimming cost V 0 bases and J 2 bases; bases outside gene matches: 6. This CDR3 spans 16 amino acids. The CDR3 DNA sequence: TGTGCCAGCAGTGAAGCTTGGGGGACAGGTCCCTACGAGCAGTACTTC. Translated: CASSEAWGTGPYEQYF.

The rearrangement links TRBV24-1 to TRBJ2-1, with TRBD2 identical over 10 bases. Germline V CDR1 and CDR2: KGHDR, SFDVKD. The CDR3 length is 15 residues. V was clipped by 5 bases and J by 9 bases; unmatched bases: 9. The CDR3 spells CATSVSSGSWGEQFF. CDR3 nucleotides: TGTGCCACCAGTGTTTCTAGCGGGAGCTGGGGTGAGCAGTTCTTC.

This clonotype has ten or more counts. CDR3 nucleotide sequence: TGTGCCAGCAGTTTACTCGGTCAGCAGTACCAAGAGACCCAGTACTTC. It specifies CASSLLGQQYQETQYF. The V call is TRBV12-3 or TRBV12-4, the J call TRBJ2-5; D gene uncertain. V dropped 2 bases and J dropped 0 bases, with 13 bases sitting between them. The CDR3 spans 16 residues.

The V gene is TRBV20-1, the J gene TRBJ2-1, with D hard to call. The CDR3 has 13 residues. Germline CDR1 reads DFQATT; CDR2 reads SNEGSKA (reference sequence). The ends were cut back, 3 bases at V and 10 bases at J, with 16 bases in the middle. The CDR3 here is CSARLGPSGEQFF. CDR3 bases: TGCAGTGCTAGGTTGGGCCCATCTGGGGAGCAGTTCTTC.

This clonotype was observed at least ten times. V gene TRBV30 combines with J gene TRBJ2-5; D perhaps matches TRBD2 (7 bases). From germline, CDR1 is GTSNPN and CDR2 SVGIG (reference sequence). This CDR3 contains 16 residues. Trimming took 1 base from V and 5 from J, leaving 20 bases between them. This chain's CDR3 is CAWSGGPAREWETQYF. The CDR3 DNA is TGTGCCTGGAGTGGGGGGCCCGCGCGGGAGTGGGAGACCCAGTACTTC.

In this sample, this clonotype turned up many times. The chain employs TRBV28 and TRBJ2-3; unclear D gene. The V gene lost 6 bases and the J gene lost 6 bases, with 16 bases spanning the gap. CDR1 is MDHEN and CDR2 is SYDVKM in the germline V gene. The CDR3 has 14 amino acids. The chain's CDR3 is CASRKIGITDTQYF. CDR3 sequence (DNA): TGTGCCAGCAGGAAAATAGGGATCACGGATACGCAGTATTTT.

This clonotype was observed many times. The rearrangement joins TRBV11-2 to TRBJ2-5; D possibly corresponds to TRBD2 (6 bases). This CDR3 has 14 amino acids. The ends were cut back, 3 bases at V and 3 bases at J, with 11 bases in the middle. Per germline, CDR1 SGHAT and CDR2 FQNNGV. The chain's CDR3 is CASSFGGGKETQYF. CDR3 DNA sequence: TGTGCCAGCAGCTTTGGTGGGGGGAAAGAGACCCAGTACTTC.

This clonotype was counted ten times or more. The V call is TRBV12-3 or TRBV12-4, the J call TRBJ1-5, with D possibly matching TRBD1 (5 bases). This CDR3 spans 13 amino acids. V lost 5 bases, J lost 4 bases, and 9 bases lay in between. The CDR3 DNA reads TGTGCCAGCAGTACAGCAGGGAATCAGCCCCAGCATTTT. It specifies CASSTAGNQPQHF.